This T cell receptor beta chain was identified during a study of early T cells in non-severe SARS-CoV-2 infection. About the research overall: Chains were unpaired, as sequencing was done on bulk RNA from unsorted whole blood. General study points: VDJdb matches were skewed toward anti-spike CD8 T cell responses.

cDNA molecules, individually, were tagged with unique molecular identifiers. TCRdb recomputed calls from the 5' RACE reads with MiXCR, one row per CDR3 protein. This sample has some 77,000 distinct CDR3 sequences, with roughly an eighth found just once. This clonotype has more than one count but fewer than ten. Its antigen is unidentified. This clonotype was obtained from an adult who was a healthcare worker with PCR-confirmed SARS-CoV-2 infection or an uninfected control (not recorded which). The donor label of this sample is uncertain. The input for sequencing was whole blood, taken at baseline.

CDR3 amino acids: CASSPTQGTGNTIYF. CDR3 nucleotide sequence: TGTGCCAGCTCACCCACACAGGGGACCGGAAACACCATATATTTT. This chain joins TRBV18 and TRBJ1-3; 7 bases are a match to TRBD1. The junction had 6 bases not matched to a gene; V was cut back by 3 bases and J by 4 bases. The CDR3 has 15 residues. In germline, CDR1 is KGHSH, CDR2 LQKENI.